The 25 T cell receptor beta chains listed next were all sequenced from one sample in a study of T cell changes during pregnancy in multiple sclerosis. Only in-frame clones appear in the TCRdb table, and some are missing; sequencing was by immunoSEQ multiplex PCR. The table shows 81,000 or so clones, with about 90% occurring only once. Sequenced here: PBMCs, sampled in the first trimester of pregnancy. These receptors came from a female donor in good health, serving as a control in a pregnancy study. Some clones in this sample may be carry-over from other donors' samples.

This clone was observed a few times. V and J are TRBV7-9 and TRBJ1-2; D perhaps matches TRBD1 (6 bases). V was shortened by 7 bases and J by 3 bases, with 9 bases between the two germline ends. In germline, CDR1 is SEHNR, CDR2 FQNEAQ (reference sequence). The length of the CDR3 is 12 residues. The CDR3 DNA is TGTGCCAGCAAGTCAGGGGACTATGGCTACACCTTC. Its protein is CASKSGDYGYTF.

The chain combines TRBV2 with TRBJ2-6, with D hard to call. V lost 5 bases, J lost 6 bases, and 5 bases lay in between. The V gene's germline CDR1 is SNHLY and CDR2 FYNNEI. CDR3 size: 12 residues. DNA for the CDR3: TGTGCCAGCAGTCAGGAGGCCAACGTCCTGACTTTC. Translated, it gives CASSQEANVLTF.

This sequence joins TRBV28 and TRBJ2-2; 8 bases line up with TRBD1. Germline V gives CDR1 MDHEN, CDR2 SYDVKM. V lost 4 bases, J lost 3 bases, and 10 bases stayed unmatched. The CDR3 has 17 residues. CDR3 region: CASSYPRQGLYTGELFF. The CDR3 DNA follows: TGTGCCAGCAGTTACCCTCGACAGGGGCTATACACCGGGGAGCTGTTTTTT.

In DNA form, the CDR3 reads TGTGCCAGCAGCTTAGGGGGAGGGAGCGAGCAGTACTTC. Protein product: CASSLGGGSEQYF. V gene TRBV7-9 combines with J gene TRBJ2-7, with TRBD2 matching over 7 bases. CDR1 SEHNR and CDR2 FQNEAQ come from the germline V gene (reference sequence). The CDR3 has 13 residues. With V trimmed by 1 base and J by 6 bases, 3 bases remained unmatched.

This chain uses TRBV23-1 with TRBJ2-1; maybe TRBD1 (6 bases). TRBV23-1 is placed among ORFs of uncertain function. The V and J ends lost 1 base and 3 bases respectively, with 10 bases between them. This CDR3 has 15 residues. CDR3 protein: CASSQFNRVYNEQFF. The CDR3 DNA reads as TGCGCCAGCAGTCAATTCAACAGGGTCTACAATGAGCAGTTCTTC.

V usage is TRBV5-1 and J usage is TRBJ2-1, with TRBD2 matching 14 bases. This CDR3 spans 16 amino acids. The germline V gene has CDR1 SGHRS and CDR2 YFSETQ. Trimming cost V 4 bases and J 12 bases; bases outside gene matches: 12. CDR3 loop: CASSLVSGLAGGWQFF. In DNA, the CDR3 is TGCGCCAGCAGCCTAGTCTCAGGACTAGCGGGGGGTTGGCAGTTCTTC.

The chain couples TRBV7-9 to TRBJ1-1, with D possibly being TRBD1 (5 bases). The V end lost 5 bases, the J end lost 3 bases, and 10 bases lay between the germline ends. Germline V gene sequence: CDR1 SEHNR, CDR2 FQNEAQ (reference sequence). The CDR3 is 13 residues long. This chain's CDR3 is CASSQGLYTEAFF. Here the CDR3 DNA reads TGTGCCAGCAGCCAGGGACTTTACACTGAAGCTTTCTTT.

The J gene is TRBJ2-5, the V gene TRBV9; 12 positions agree with TRBD2. The CDR3 is 15 residues long. The germline CDR1 and CDR2 sequences are SGDLS and YYNGEE. Trimming took 6 bases from V and 4 from J; bases not matched to a gene: 7. This CDR3 is CASTRLAGVGETQYF. The CDR3 DNA reads TGTGCCAGCACGCGACTAGCGGGAGTGGGAGAGACCCAGTACTTC.

The chain couples TRBV7-8 to TRBJ2-2, with 8 bases matching TRBD2. The germline V gene encodes CDR1 SGHVS and CDR2 FQNEAQ. This CDR3 spans 16 amino acids. Trimming cost V 1 base and J 0 bases; bases outside gene matches: 1. The CDR3 sequence is CASSLGTSPNTGELFF. As DNA, the CDR3 is TGTGCCAGCAGCTTAGGGACTAGCCCGAACACCGGGGAGCTGTTTTTT. The full variable domain, its missing parts supplied by reference TRBV7-8 and TRBJ2-2, is GAGVSQSPRYKVAKRGQDVALRCDPISGHVSLFWYQQALGQGPEFLTYFQNEAQLDKSGLPSDRFFAERPEGSVSTLKIQRTQQEDSAVYLCASSLGTSPNTGELFFGEGSRLTVL.

This sequence joins TRBV5-1 and TRBJ2-3; TRBD2 matches 7 bases. This CDR3 has 17 amino acids. The germline CDR1 and CDR2 sequences are SGHRS and YFSETQ. After removal of 9 bases from V and 2 bases from J, the junction contained 18 bases not matched to a gene. CDR3 coding DNA: TGCGCCACCACTCACCGGGGCGGGAGAAGTTCCACAGATACGCAGTATTTT. Its protein product is CATTHRGGRSSTDTQYF.

CDR3 region: CASSLVTSDTEQFF. The DNA of the CDR3 is TGTGCCAGCAGCTTGGTGACTAGCGACACTGAGCAGTTCTTC. The V call is TRBV13, the J call TRBJ2-1; 8 bases line up with TRBD2. CDR3 size: 14 residues. CDR1 and CDR2 (germline): PRHDT, FYEKMQ (reference sequence). V lost 3 bases and J lost 9; bases outside the gene matches: 7.

The chain is built from TRBV9 and TRBJ2-1, with 9 bases matching TRBD2. This CDR3 comprises 15 residues. CDR1 and CDR2 (germline): SGDLS, YYNGEE. With V trimmed by 0 bases and J by 8 bases, 6 bases remained unmatched. The CDR3 coding sequence is TGTGCCAGCAGCGTAGAGGGCGGGGGGGCTGATGAGCAGTTCTTC. It specifies CASSVEGGGADEQFF.

Worth noting for this clone: The sample holds other DNA sequences that translate to the same CDR3. V gene TRBV28 combines with J gene TRBJ2-3; the D is unclear. This CDR3 comprises 14 residues. V dropped 2 bases and J dropped 1 base, with 7 bases sitting between them. Germline CDR1 is MDHEN and CDR2 is SYDVKM. CDR3 region: CASSLGQGTDTQYF. CDR3 nucleotide sequence: TGTGCCAGCAGTTTAGGTCAGGGCACAGATACGCAGTATTTT. Drawing the rest from reference TRBV28 and TRBJ2-3, the complete variable domain is DVKVTQSSRYLVKRTGEKVFLECVQDMDHENMFWYRQDPGLGLRLIYFSYDVKMKEKGDIPEGYSVSREKKERFSLILESASTNQTSMYLCASSLGQGTDTQYFGPGTRLTVL.

This clone was seen a few times. The chain is built from TRBV6-5 and TRBJ1-5; TRBD1 is a possible D gene (6 bases). Trimming left V 3 bases short and J 3 bases short, with 15 bases between. Germline loops: CDR1 MNHEY, CDR2 SVGAGI. The CDR3 has 16 residues. Here the CDR3 reads CASSYSSTGPNQPQHF. As DNA, the CDR3 is TGTGCCAGCAGTTATTCATCGACAGGACCCAATCAGCCCCAGCATTTT.

V is TRBV7-2 and J is TRBJ2-2, with TRBD1 matching over 10 bases. CDR3 size: 15 residues. V dropped 1 base and J dropped 5; count of bases not matched to a gene: 1. In germline, CDR1 is SGHTA, CDR2 FQGNSA. CDR3 sequence reads: CASSLGDRGTGELFF. In nucleotides, the CDR3 is TGTGCCAGCAGCTTAGGGGACAGGGGAACCGGGGAGCTGTTTTTT.

The rearrangement links TRBV6-1 to TRBJ2-5, with 8 bases that match TRBD1. Germline-derived CDR1 and CDR2 are MNHNS and SASEGT. This CDR3 has 15 amino acids. Unmatched junction bases numbered 11, after V lost 7 bases and J lost 4 bases. The CDR3 region is CASNDRGRVRETQYF. CDR3 DNA: TGTGCCAGCAACGACAGGGGAAGGGTTAGAGAGACCCAGTACTTC.

The V and J genes are TRBV27 and TRBJ1-1; D is uncertain. CDR3 length: 15 amino acids. V gave up 3 bases and J gave up 0 bases, with 11 bases separating them. The germline V gene encodes CDR1 MNHEY and CDR2 SMNVEV (reference sequence). The CDR3 spells CASSLLSRMNTEAFF. DNA for the CDR3: TGTGCCAGCAGTTTGTTGTCGCGGATGAACACTGAAGCTTTCTTT.

The chain uses TRBV28 and TRBJ2-1; 10 bases agree with TRBD2. Per germline, CDR1 MDHEN and CDR2 SYDVKM. This CDR3 is 17 amino acids long. Trimming at V came to 1 base and at J to 2 bases, leaving 5 bases not matched to a gene. CDR3 in DNA: TGTGCCAGCAGTTTATTCGGACTAGCGGAGACCTACAATGAGCAGTTCTTC. Translating it yields CASSLFGLAETYNEQFF.

The rearrangement links TRBV10-2 to TRBJ1-5; 11 bases line up with TRBD1. CDR1 is WSHSY, CDR2 SAAADI, per germline. V lost 6 bases and J lost 6; bases outside the gene matches: 7. This CDR3 has 15 residues. CDR3 in DNA: TGCGCCAGCAGCGAAACCGGGACAGGGGGTCAGCCCCAGCATTTT. Its protein is CASSETGTGGQPQHF.

This rearrangement joins TRBV7-9 to TRBJ2-1; 8 positions match TRBD2. The V and J ends lost 5 bases and 6 bases, in that order; junction bases with no gene match: 9. The germline V gene has CDR1 SEHNR and CDR2 FQNEAQ (reference sequence). The CDR3 has 15 amino acids. CDR3: CASSRTGGAINEQFF. The CDR3 DNA reads as TGTGCCAGCAGCAGAACCGGGGGGGCGATCAATGAGCAGTTCTTC.

The genes are TRBV27 and TRBJ1-5; 7 bases match TRBD1. The CDR3 is made up of 15 amino acids. Germline V gives CDR1 MNHEY, CDR2 SMNVEV (reference sequence). With V trimmed by 1 base and J by 1 base, 1 base remained unmatched. Here the CDR3 reads CASSLLGQSNQPQHF. The CDR3 coding sequence is TGTGCCAGCAGTTTATTGGGACAGAGCAATCAGCCCCAGCATTTT.

The rearrangement joins TRBV5-5 to TRBJ2-5; a weak D match, TRBD1 (6 bases). Germline assignment: CDR1 SGHKS and CDR2 YYEKEE (reference sequence). The CDR3 consists of 14 residues. V lost 0 bases, J lost 5 bases, and 11 bases lay in between. For the CDR3, the DNA is TGTGCCAGCAGCTTGGAGGCAGGGGACGAGACCCAGTACTTC. Translated, it gives CASSLEAGDETQYF.

V is TRBV10-3 and J is TRBJ2-1; no clear D gene. The germline V gene has CDR1 ENHRY and CDR2 SYGVKD. The ends were cut back, 2 bases at V and 3 bases at J, with 11 bases in the middle. This CDR3 is 15 amino acids long. Here the CDR3 reads CAISEIDTDYNEQFF. The CDR3 bases are TGTGCCATCAGTGAGATTGACACAGACTACAATGAGCAGTTCTTC.

The CDR3 spells CASSPLARSYNEQFF. The CDR3 bases are TGCGCCAGCAGCCCCCTAGCGCGCTCCTACAATGAGCAGTTCTTC. V usage is TRBV4-3 and J usage is TRBJ2-1, with a possible D match to TRBD2 (6 bases). The V gene's germline CDR1 is LGHNA and CDR2 YSLEER. V was trimmed by 4 bases and J by 0 bases, leaving 10 bases between them. CDR3 length: 15 amino acids.

The chain joins TRBV2 to TRBJ2-5, with TRBD2 as a possible D gene (5 bases). The length of the CDR3 is 15 residues. V was cut by 3 bases and J by 3 bases, with 14 bases left in between. CDR1 and CDR2 from the germline V gene are SNHLY and FYNNEI. Here the CDR3 reads CASSEWRAEEETQYF. The CDR3 DNA sequence: TGTGCCAGCAGTGAGTGGCGGGCCGAGGAAGAGACCCAGTACTTC.